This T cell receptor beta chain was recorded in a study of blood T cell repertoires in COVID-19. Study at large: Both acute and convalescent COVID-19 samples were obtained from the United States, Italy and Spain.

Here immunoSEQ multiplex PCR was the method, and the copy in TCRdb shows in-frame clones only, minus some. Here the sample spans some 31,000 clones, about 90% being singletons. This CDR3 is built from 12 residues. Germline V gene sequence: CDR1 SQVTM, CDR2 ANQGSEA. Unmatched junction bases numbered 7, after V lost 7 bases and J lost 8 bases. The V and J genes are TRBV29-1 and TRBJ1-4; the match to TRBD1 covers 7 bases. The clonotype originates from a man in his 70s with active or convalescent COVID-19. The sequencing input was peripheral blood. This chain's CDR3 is CSAVSGGEKLFF. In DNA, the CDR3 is TGCAGCGCCGTGTCAGGGGGGGAAAAACTGTTTTTT. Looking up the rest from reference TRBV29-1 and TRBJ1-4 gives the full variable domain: SAVISQKPSRDICQRGTSLTIQCQVDSQVTMMFWYRQQPGQSLTLIATANQGSEATYESGFVIDKFPISRPNLTFSTLTVSNMSPEDSSIYLCSAVSGGEKLFFGSGTQLSVL.